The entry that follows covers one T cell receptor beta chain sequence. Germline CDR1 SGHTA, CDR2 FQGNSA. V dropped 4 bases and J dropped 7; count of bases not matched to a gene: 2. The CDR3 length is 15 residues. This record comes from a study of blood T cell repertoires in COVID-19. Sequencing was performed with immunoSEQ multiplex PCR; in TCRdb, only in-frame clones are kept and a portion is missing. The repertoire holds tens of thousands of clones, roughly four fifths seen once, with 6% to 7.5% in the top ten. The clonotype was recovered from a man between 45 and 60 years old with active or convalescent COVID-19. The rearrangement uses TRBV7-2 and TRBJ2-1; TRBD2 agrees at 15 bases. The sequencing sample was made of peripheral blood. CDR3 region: CASSWGLAGGNEQFF. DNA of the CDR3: TGTGCCAGCAGCTGGGGACTAGCGGGGGGTAATGAGCAGTTCTTC.